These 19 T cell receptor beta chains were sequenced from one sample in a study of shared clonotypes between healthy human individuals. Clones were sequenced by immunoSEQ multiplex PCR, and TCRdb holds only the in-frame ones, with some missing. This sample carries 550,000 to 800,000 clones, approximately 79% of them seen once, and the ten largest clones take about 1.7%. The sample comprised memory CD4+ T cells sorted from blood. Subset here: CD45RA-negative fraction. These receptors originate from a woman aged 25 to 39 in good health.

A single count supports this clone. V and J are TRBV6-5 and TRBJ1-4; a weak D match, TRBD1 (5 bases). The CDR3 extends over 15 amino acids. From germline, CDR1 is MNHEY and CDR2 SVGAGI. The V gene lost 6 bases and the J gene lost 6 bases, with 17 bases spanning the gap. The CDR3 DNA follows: TGTGCCAGCAGGCGTTTGGGGGAAAGCGATGAAAAACTGTTTTTT. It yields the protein CASRRLGESDEKLFF.

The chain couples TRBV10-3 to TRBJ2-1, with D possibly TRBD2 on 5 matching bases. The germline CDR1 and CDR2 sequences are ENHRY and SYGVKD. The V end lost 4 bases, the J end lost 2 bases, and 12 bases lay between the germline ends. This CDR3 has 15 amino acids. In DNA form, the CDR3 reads TGTGCCATCAGTGTCCACAGCGGAGCCTACAATGAGCAGTTCTTC. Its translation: CAISVHSGAYNEQFF.

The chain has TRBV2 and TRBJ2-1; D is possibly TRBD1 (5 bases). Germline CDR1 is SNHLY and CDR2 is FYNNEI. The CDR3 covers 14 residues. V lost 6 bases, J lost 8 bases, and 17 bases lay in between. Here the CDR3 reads CASRRLRQIDEQFF. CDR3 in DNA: TGTGCCAGCAGGCGGCTAAGACAGATCGATGAGCAGTTCTTC. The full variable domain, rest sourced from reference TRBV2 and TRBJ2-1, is EPEVTQTPSHQVTQMGQEVILRCVPISNHLYFYWYRQILGQKVEFLVSFYNNEISEKSEIFDDQFSVERPDGSNFTLKIRSTKLEDSAMYFCASRRLRQIDEQFFGPGTRLTVL.

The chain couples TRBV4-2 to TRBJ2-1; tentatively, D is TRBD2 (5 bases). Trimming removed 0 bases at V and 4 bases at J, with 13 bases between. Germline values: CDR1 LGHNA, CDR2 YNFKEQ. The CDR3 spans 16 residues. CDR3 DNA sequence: TGTGCCAGCAGCCAAGATCTGGCTAGCCCATACAATGAGCAGTTCTTC. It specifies CASSQDLASPYNEQFF.

CDR3 DNA: TGTGCCAGCAGGGCTCTTGGAATCCACGAGCAGTACTTC. Protein: CASRALGIHEQYF. The rearrangement joins TRBV11-2 to TRBJ2-7; no firm D call. Germline assignment: CDR1 SGHAT and CDR2 FQNNGV. V was clipped by 6 bases and J by 5 bases, with 14 bases between them. CDR3 length: 13 amino acids.

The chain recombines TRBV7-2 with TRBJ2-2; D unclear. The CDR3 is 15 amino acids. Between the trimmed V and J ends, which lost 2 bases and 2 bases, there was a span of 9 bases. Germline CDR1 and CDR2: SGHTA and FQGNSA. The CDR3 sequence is CASSLIITNTGELFF. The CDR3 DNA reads TGTGCCAGCAGCTTAATTATCACCAACACCGGGGAGCTGTTTTTT.

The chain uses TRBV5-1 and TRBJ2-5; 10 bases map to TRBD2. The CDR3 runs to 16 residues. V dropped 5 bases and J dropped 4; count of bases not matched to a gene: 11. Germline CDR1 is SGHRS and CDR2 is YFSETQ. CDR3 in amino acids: CASSISAGGRGETQYF. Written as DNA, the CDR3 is TGCGCCAGCAGTATCTCAGCGGGAGGGCGAGGAGAGACCCAGTACTTC.

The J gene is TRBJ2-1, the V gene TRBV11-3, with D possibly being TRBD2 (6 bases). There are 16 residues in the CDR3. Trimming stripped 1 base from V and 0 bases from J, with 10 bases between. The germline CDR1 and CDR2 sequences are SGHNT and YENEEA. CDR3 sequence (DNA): TGTGCCAGCAGCTTAGGGGGGGAGAGCTCCTACAATGAGCAGTTCTTC. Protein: CASSLGGESSYNEQFF.

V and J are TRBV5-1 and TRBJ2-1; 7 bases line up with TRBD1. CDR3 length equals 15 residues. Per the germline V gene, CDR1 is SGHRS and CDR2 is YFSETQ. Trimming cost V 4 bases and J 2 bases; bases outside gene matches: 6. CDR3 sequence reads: CASSQQTGTYNEQFF. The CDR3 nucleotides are TGCGCCAGCAGCCAACAGACAGGGACCTACAATGAGCAGTTCTTC.

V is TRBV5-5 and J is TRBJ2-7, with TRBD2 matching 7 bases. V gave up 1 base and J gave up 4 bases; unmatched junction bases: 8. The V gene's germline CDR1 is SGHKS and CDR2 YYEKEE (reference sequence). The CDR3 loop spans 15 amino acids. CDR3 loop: CASSLSYLAEYEQYF. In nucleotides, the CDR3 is TGTGCCAGCAGCTTGTCTTACCTAGCGGAGTACGAGCAGTACTTC.

CDR3 sequence reads: CASSSSGNGESRNEQFF. The CDR3 nucleotides read TGTGCCAGCAGTTCATCCGGGAATGGTGAATCAAGGAATGAGCAGTTCTTC. This chain links TRBV25-1 with TRBJ2-1; TRBD2 might be the D (5 bases). The CDR3 consists of 17 residues. CDR1 and CDR2 (germline): MGHDK, SYGVNS. Trimming cost V 5 bases and J 7 bases, with 24 bases left between them.

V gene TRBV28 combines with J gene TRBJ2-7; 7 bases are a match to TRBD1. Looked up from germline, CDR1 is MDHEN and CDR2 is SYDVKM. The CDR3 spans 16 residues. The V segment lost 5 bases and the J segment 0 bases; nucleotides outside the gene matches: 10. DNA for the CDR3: TGTGCCAGCAGTCCTACAGGGGCTCCCGTCTCCTACGAGCAGTACTTC. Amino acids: CASSPTGAPVSYEQYF.

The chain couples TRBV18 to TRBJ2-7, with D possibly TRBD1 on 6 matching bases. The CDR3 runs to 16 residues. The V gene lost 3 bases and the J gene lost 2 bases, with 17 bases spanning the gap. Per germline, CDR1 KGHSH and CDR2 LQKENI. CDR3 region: CASSPRLGDTPYEQYF. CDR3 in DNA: TGTGCCAGCTCACCTCGTCTGGGGGACACTCCCTACGAGCAGTACTTC.

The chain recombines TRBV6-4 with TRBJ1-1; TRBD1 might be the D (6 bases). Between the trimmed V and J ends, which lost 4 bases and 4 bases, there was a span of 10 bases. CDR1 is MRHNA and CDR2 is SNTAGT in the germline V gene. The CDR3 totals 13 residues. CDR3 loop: CASSVQGGTEAFF. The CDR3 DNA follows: TGTGCCAGCAGTGTACAGGGTGGCACTGAAGCTTTCTTT.

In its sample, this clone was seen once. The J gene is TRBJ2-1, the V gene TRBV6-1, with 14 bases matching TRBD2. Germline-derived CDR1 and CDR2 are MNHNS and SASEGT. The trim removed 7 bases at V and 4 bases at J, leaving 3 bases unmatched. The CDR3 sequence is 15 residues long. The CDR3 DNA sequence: TGTGCCAGCACTAGGACTAGCGGGAGGTACAATGAGCAGTTCTTC. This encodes CASTRTSGRYNEQFF.

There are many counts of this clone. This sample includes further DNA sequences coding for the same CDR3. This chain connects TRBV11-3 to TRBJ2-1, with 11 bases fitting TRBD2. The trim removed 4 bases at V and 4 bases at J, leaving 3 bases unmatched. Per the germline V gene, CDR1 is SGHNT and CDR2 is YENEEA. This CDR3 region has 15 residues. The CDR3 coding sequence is TGTGCCAGCAGCTCGGGACTAGCGGATTACAATGAGCAGTTCTTC. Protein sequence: CASSSGLADYNEQFF.

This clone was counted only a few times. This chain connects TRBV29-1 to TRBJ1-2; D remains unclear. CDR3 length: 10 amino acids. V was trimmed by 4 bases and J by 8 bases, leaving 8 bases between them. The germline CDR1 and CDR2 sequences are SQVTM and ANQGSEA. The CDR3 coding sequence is TGCAGCGTTGGGGGTGGAGGCTACACCTTC. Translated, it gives CSVGGGGYTF.

CDR3 protein: CAWRQGATDTQYF. DNA of the CDR3: TGTGCCTGGAGACAGGGGGCAACAGATACGCAGTATTTT. The genes are TRBV30 and TRBJ2-3, with TRBD1 matching 9 bases. Germline lookup yields CDR1 GTSNPN and CDR2 SVGIG (reference sequence). This CDR3 has 13 amino acids. V gave up 3 bases and J gave up 3 bases; unmatched junction bases: 1.

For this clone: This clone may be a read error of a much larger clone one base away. CDR3 DNA: TGTGCCAGCAGCTTGGACCGCTCCTACAATGAGCAGTTCTTC. Its translation is CASSLDRSYNEQFF. The gene calls are TRBV7-3 and TRBJ2-1; D is ambiguous. V was shortened by 3 bases and J by 0 bases, with 6 bases between the two germline ends. Germline CDR1 and CDR2: SGHTA and FQGTGA. The CDR3 length is 14 residues.